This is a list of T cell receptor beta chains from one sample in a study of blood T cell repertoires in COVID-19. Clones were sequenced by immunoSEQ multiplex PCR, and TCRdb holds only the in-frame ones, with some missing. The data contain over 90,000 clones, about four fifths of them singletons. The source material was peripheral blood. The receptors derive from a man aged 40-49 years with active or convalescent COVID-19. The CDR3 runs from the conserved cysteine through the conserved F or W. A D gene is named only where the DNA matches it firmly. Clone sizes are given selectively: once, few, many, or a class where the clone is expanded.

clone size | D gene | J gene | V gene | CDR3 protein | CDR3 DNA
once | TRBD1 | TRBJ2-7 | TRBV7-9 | CASSSLGRGPSYEQYF | TGTGCCAGCAGCTCCCTCGGAAGGGGGCCTTCCTACGAGCAGTACTTC
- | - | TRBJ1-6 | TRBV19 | CASSMVGSPLHF | TGTGCCAGTAGTATGGTCGGTTCACCCCTCCACTTT
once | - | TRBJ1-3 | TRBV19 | CASSQGVGGNTIYF | TGTGCCAGTAGCCAGGGTGTCGGTGGAAACACCATATATTTT
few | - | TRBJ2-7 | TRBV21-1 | CASSWRDEQYF | TGTGCCAGCAGCTGGCGGGACGAGCAGTACTTC
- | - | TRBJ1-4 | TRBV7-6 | CASSLGRGLEKGEKLFF | TGTGCCAGCAGCTTAGGTCGGGGACTGGAGAAGGGGGAAAAACTGTTTTTT
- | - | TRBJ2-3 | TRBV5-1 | CASSLSLGGQRTDTQYF | TGCGCCAGCAGCTTGAGTCTCGGCGGACAGCGCACAGATACGCAGTATTTT
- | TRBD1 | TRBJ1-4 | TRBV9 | CASSTSGQGLNEKLFF | TGTGCCAGCAGCACTTCCGGACAGGGTCTTAATGAAAAACTGTTTTTT
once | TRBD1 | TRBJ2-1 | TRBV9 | CASSAWTGGYNEQFF | TGTGCCAGCAGCGCCTGGACAGGGGGCTACAATGAGCAGTTCTTC
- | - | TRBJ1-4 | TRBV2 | CASSEEWKLFF | TGTGCCAGCAGTGAGGAGTGGAAACTGTTTTTT
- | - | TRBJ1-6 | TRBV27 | CASSLTGIDNSPLHF | TGTGCCAGCAGTTTGACGGGAATCGACAATTCACCCCTCCACTTT
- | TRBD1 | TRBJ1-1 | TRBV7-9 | CASSLSDYFTGDRHTEAFF | TGTGCCAGCAGCTTATCCGACTATTTTACAGGGGATCGGCACACTGAAGCTTTCTTT
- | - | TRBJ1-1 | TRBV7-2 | CASSLRGGKAFF | TGTGCCAGCAGCTTACGGGGGGGGAAAGCTTTCTTT
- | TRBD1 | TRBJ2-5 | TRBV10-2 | CASIRTGGGETQYF | TGCGCCAGCATTAGGACAGGGGGGGGAGAGACCCAGTACTTC
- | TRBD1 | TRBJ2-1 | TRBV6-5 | CASFTGGSGNEQFF | TGTGCCAGTTTTACAGGGGGTTCTGGAAATGAGCAGTTCTTC
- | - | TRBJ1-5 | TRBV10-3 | CAISESGAQQPQHF | TGTGCCATCAGTGAGTCAGGGGCCCAACAGCCCCAGCATTTT
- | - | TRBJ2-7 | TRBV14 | CASSQAAFGYEQYF | TGTGCCAGCAGCCAAGCAGCGTTTGGGTACGAGCAGTACTTC
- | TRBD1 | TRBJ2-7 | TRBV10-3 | CAIRGQGVHEQYF | TGTGCCATCAGGGGACAGGGGGTGCACGAGCAGTACTTC
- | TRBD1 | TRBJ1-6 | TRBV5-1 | CASSLLSPGGNNSPLHF | TGCGCCAGCAGCTTGCTCTCCCCAGGGGGCAATAATTCACCCCTCCACTTT
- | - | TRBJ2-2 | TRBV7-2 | CARGREDSGELFF | TGTGCCAGGGGCAGGGAGGATAGCGGGGAGCTGTTTTTT
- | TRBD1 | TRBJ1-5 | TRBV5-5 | CASSLETGVNQPQHF | TGTGCCAGCAGCTTGGAGACAGGGGTTAATCAGCCCCAGCATTTT
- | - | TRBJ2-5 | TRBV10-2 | CASSEIWLPQETQYF | TGCGCCAGCAGTGAAATCTGGCTCCCCCAAGAGACCCAGTACTTC
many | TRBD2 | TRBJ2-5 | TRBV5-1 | CASSLDGGGRIKTQYF | TGCGCCAGCAGCTTGGATGGCGGGGGGCGGATAAAGACCCAGTACTTC
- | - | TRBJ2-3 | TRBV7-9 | CASSLGTTTDTQYF | TGTGCCAGCAGCTTAGGGACTACCACAGATACGCAGTATTTT
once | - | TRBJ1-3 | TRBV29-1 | CSVDLTGSSGNTIYF | TGCAGCGTGGACCTGACCGGGAGTTCTGGAAACACCATATATTTT
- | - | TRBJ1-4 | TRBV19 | CASRKQGSNEKLFF | TGTGCCAGTAGGAAACAGGGATCTAATGAAAAACTGTTTTTT